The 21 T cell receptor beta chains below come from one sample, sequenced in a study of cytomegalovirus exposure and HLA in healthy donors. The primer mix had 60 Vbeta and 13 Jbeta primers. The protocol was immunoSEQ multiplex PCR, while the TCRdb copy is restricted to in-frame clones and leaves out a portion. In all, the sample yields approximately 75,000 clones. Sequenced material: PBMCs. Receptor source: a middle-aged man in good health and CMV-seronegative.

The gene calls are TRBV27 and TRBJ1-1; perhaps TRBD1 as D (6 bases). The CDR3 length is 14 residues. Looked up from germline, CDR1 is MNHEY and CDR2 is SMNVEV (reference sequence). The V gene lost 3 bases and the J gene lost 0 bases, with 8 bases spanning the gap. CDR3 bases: TGTGCCAGCAGTTTGGGGACACTGAACACTGAAGCTTTCTTT. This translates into CASSLGTLNTEAFF.

The CDR3 sequence is CASSPQTGPHEQYF. The CDR3 DNA reads TGTGCCAGCTCACCACAAACAGGTCCTCACGAGCAGTACTTC. This chain links TRBV18 with TRBJ2-7, with D possibly TRBD1 on 5 matching bases. V lost 1 base and J lost 5, with 12 bases in between. The germline V gene has CDR1 KGHSH and CDR2 LQKENI. The CDR3 totals 14 residues.

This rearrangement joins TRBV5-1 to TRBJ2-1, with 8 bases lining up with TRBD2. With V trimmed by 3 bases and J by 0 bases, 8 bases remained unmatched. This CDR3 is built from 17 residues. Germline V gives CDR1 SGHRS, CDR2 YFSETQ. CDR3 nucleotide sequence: TGCGCCAGCAGCTCAGCTAGCGGGCCAAGCTCCTACAATGAGCAGTTCTTC. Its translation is CASSSASGPSSYNEQFF. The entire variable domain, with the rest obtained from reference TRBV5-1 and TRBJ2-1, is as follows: KAGVTQTPRYLIKTRGQQVTLSCSPISGHRSVSWYQQTPGQGLQFLFEYFSETQRNKGNFPGRFSGRQFSNSRSEMNVSTLELGDSALYLCASSSASGPSSYNEQFFGPGTRLTVL.

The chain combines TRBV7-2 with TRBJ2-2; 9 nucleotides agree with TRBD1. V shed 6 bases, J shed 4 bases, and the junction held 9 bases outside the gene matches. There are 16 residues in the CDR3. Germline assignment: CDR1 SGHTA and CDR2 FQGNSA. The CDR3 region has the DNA TGTGCCAGCAGGCGTGACAGGGGGTCGGCCACCGGGGAGCTGTTTTTT. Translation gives CASRRDRGSATGELFF.

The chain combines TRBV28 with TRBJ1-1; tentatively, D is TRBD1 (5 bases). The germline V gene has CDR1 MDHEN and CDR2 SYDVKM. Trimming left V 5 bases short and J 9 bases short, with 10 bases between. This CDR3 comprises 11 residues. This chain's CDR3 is CASSLTGQAFF. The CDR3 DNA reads TGTGCCAGCAGTCTCACAGGACAAGCTTTCTTT.

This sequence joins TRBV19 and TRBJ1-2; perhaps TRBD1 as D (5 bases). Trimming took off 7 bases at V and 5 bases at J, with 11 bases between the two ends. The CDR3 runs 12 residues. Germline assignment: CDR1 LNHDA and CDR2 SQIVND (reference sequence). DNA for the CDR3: TGTGCCAGTAATCCTCCAGGGTATGGCTACACCTTC. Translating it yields CASNPPGYGYTF.

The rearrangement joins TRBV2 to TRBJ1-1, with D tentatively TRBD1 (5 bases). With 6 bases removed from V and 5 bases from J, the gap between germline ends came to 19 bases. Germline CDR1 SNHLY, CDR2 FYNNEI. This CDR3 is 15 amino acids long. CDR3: CASSLERGIITEAFF. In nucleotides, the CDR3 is TGTGCCAGCAGCCTAGAAAGGGGTATCATAACTGAAGCTTTCTTT.

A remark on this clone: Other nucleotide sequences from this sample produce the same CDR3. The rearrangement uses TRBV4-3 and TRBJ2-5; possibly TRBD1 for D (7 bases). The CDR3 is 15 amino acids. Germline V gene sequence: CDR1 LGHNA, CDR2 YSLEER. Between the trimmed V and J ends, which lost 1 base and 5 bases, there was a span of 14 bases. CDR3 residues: CASSQGGRGDETQYF. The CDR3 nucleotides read TGCGCCAGCAGCCAAGGGGGCAGGGGGGACGAGACCCAGTACTTC.

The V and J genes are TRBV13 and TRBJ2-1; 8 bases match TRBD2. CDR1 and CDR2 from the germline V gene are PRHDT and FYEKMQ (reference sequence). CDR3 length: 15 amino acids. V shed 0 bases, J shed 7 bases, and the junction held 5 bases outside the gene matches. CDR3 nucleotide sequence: TGTGCCAGCAGCTTAGGCGGGGGGGCCGGGAATGAGCAGTTCTTC. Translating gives CASSLGGGAGNEQFF.

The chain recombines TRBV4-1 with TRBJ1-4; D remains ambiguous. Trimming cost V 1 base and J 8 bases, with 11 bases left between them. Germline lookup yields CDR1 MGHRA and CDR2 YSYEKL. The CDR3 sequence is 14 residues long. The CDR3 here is CASSQGVAVEKLFF. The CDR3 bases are TGCGCCAGCAGCCAAGGGGTGGCGGTGGAAAAACTGTTTTTT.

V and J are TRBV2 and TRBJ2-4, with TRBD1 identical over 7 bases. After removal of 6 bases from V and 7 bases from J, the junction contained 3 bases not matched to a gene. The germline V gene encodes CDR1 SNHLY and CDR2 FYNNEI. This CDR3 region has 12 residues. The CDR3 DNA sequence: TGTGCCAGCAGCCCGGGACAGAACATTCAGTACTTC. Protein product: CASSPGQNIQYF.

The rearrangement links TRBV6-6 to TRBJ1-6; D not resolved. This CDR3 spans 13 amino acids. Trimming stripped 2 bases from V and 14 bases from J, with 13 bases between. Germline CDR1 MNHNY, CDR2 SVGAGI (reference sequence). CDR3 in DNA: TGTGCCAGCAGTTACGCAAACATGGTGGCCCTCCACTTT. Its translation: CASSYANMVALHF.

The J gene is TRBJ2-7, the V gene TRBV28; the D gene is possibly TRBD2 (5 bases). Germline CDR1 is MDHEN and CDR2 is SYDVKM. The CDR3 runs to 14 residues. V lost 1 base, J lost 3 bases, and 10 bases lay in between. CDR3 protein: CASSLYRGLYEQYF. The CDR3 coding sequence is TGTGCCAGCAGTTTATATCGAGGGCTCTACGAGCAGTACTTC.

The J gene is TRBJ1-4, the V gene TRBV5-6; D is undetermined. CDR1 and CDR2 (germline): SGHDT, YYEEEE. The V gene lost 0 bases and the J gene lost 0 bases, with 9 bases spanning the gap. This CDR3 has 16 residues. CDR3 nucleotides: TGTGCCAGCAGCTTGGCCCCAGTTGCAACTAATGAAAAACTGTTTTTT. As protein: CASSLAPVATNEKLFF.

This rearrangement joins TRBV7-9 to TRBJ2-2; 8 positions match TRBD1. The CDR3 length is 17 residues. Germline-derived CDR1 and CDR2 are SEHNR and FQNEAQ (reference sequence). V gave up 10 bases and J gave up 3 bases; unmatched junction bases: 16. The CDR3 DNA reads TGTGCCATCCGCAGGGGCTCGGAACAGGGGGACACCGGGGAGCTGTTTTTT. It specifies CAIRRGSEQGDTGELFF.

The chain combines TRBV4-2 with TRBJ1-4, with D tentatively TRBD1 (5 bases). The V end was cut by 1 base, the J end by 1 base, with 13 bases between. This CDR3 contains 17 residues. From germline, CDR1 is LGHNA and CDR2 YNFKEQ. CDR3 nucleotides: TGTGCCAGCAGCCAAGTCGGGTCGGGGGGAACTAATGAAAAACTGTTTTTT. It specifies CASSQVGSGGTNEKLFF.

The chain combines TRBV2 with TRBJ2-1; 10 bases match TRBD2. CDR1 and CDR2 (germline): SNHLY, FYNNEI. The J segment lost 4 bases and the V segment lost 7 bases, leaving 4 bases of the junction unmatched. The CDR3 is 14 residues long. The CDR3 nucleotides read TGTGCCAGCAATCCACTAGCGGGATACAATGAGCAGTTCTTC. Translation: CASNPLAGYNEQFF.

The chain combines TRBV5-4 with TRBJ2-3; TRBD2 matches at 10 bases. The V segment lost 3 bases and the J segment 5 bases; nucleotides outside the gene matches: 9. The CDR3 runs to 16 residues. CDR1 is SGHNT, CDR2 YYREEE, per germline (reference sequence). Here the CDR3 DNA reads TGTGCCAGCAGCTCCGGGACTAGCGTCCCCCGAGATACGCAGTATTTT. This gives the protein CASSSGTSVPRDTQYF.

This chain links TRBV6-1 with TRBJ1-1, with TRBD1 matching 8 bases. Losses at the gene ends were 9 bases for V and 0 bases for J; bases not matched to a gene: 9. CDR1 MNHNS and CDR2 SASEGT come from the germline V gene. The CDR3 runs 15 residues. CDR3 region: CASGQGDTMNTEAFF. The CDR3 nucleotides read TGTGCCAGTGGACAGGGAGATACGATGAACACTGAAGCTTTCTTT.

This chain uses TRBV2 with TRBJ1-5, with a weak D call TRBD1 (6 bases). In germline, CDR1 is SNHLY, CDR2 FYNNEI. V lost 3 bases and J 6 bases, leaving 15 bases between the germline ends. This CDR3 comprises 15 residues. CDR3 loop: CASSDRTADPQPQHF. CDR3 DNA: TGTGCCAGCAGTGACCGGACAGCCGACCCTCAGCCCCAGCATTTT. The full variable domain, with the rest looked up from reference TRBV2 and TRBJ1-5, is EPEVTQTPSHQVTQMGQEVILRCVPISNHLYFYWYRQILGQKVEFLVSFYNNEISEKSEIFDDQFSVERPDGSNFTLKIRSTKLEDSAMYFCASSDRTADPQPQHFGDGTRLSIL.

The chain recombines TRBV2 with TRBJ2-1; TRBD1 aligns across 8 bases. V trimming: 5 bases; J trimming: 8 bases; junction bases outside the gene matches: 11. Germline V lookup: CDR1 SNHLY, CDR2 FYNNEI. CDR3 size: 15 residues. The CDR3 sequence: CASSPRQGTYHEQFF. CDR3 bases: TGTGCCAGCAGTCCCAGACAGGGGACTTACCATGAGCAGTTCTTC.